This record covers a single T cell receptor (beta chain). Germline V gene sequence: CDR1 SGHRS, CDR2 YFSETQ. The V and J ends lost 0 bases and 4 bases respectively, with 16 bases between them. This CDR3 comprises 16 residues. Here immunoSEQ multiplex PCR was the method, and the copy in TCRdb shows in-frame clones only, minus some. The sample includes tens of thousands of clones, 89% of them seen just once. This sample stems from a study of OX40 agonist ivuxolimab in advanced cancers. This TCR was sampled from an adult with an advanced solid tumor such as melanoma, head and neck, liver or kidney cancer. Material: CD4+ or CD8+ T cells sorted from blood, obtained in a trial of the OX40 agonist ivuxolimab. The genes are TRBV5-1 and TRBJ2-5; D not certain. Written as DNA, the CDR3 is TGCGCCAGCAGCTTGGGTACGAGGTCGGTAGTAGAGACCCAGTACTTC. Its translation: CASSLGTRSVVETQYF.